This TCR beta chain derives from a study of T cell responses to AZD1222 COVID-19 vaccine. Study as a whole: Recipients boosted at about 4 weeks or about 12 weeks are pooled. Study conclusions and caveats: Regions left unmutated in variants are reportedly the target of nearly half of spike-specific TCRs. After the peak T cell response, and only then, were repertoires sampled. Spike was spanned by vaccine-associated CD4 TCRs, with dominance at 160-218 and 743-854.

Concerning this clone itself: Its cognate antigen is unknown.

CDR3 length: 15 amino acids. Germline V gene lookup returns CDR1 SGDLS and CDR2 YYNGEE. Trimming removed 4 bases from V and 10 bases from J; junction bases left unmatched: 11. The repertoire was sequenced with immunoSEQ multiplex PCR; TCRdb's copy has only in-frame clones and lacks some. The repertoire consists of about 120,000 clones, with 87% occurring once and the leading ten covering 12%. The clonotype originates from an adult in good health. The rearrangement links TRBV9 to TRBJ2-1; TRBD2 matches at 10 bases. The sample consisted of peripheral blood, taken on day 0 of AZD1222 vaccination. The CDR3 region is CASSLVASGSSEQFF. The CDR3 DNA is TGTGCCAGCAGCCTAGTGGCTAGCGGGAGTAGCGAGCAGTTCTTC.